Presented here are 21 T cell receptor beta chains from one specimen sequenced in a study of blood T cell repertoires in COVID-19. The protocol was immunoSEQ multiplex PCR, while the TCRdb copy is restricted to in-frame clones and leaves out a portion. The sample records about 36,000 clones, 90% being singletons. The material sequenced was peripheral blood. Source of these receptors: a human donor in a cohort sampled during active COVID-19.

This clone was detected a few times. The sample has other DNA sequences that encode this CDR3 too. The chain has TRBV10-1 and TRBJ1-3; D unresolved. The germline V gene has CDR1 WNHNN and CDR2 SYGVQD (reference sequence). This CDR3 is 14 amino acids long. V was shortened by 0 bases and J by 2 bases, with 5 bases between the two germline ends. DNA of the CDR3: TGCGCCAGCAGTGAGTCCGGGGCTGGAAACACCATATATTTT. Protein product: CASSESGAGNTIYF.

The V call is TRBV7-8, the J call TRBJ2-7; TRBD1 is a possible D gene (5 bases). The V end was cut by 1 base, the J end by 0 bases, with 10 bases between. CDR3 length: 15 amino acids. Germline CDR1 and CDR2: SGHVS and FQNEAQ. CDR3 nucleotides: TGTGCCAGCAGCTTAGGGGCAGGGCCCTCCTACGAGCAGTACTTC. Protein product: CASSLGAGPSYEQYF.

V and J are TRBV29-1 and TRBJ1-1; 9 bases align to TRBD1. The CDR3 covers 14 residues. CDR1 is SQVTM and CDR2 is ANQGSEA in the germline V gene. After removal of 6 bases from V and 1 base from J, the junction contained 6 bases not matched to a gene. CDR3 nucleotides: TGCAGCGTCATAACGGGACAGGGGAACACTGAAGCTTTCTTT. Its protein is CSVITGQGNTEAFF.

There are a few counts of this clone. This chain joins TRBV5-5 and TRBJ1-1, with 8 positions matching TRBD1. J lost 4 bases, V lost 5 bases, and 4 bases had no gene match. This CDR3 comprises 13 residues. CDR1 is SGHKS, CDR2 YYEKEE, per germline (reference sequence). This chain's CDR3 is CASRLTGGTEAFF. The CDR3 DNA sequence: TGTGCCAGCAGGCTCACAGGGGGCACTGAAGCTTTCTTT.

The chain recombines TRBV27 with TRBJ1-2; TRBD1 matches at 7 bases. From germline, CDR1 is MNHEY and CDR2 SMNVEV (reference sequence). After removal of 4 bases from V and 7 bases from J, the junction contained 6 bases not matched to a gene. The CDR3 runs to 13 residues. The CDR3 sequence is CASSSLQGFGYTF. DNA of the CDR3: TGTGCCAGCAGTTCGCTACAGGGGTTTGGCTACACCTTC.

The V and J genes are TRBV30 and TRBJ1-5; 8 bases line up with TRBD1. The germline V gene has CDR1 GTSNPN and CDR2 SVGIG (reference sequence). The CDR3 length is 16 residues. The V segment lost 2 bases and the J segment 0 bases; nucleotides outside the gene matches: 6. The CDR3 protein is CAWSKQGASSNQPQHF. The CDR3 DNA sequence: TGTGCCTGGAGTAAGCAGGGGGCTAGTAGCAATCAGCCCCAGCATTTT.

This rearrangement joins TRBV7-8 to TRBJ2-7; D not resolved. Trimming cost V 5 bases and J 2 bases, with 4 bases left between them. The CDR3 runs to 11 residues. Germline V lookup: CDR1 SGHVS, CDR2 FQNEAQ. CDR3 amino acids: CASSPAYEQYF. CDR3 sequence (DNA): TGTGCCAGCAGCCCAGCCTACGAGCAGTACTTC. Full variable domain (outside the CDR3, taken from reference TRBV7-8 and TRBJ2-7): GAGVSQSPRYKVAKRGQDVALRCDPISGHVSLFWYQQALGQGPEFLTYFQNEAQLDKSGLPSDRFFAERPEGSVSTLKIQRTQQEDSAVYLCASSPAYEQYFGPGTRLTVT.

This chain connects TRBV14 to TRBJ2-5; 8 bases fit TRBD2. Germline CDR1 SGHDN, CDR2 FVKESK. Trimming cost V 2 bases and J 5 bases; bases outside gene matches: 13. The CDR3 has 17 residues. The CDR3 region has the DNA TGTGCCAGCAGCCAACAAGGGGGAACAGCGGGAGAGGAGACCCAGTACTTC. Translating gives CASSQQGGTAGEETQYF.

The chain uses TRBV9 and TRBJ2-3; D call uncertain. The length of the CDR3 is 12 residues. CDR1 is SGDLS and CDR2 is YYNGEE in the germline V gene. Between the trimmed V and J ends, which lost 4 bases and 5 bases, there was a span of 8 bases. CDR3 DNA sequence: TGTGCCAGCAGCCCCTACCTAGATACGCAGTATTTT. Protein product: CASSPYLDTQYF.

CDR3 coding DNA: TGTGCCAGCAGCCAAGAGACAGGGGTATATGGCTACACCTTC. Translating gives CASSQETGVYGYTF. The rearrangement uses TRBV3-1 (or the pseudogene TRBV3-2) and TRBJ1-2, with 8 bases matching TRBD1. CDR1 is LGHDT, CDR2 YNNKEL, per germline (reference sequence). The V and J ends lost 0 bases and 5 bases, in that order; junction bases with no gene match: 2. CDR3 length: 14 amino acids.

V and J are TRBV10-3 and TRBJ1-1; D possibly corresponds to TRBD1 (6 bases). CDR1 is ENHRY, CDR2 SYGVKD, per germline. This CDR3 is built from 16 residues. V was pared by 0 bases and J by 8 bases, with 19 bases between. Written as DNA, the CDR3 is TGTGCCATCAGTGAGTCATCAGGGGCGGGGGCAGGGGAAGCTTTCTTT. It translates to CAISESSGAGAGEAFF.

CDR3 nucleotide sequence: TGTGCCAGCAGCCGGAGCGGTCGCAGCGGGGGCACAGATACGCAGTATTTT. Translating it yields CASSRSGRSGGTDTQYF. V usage is TRBV7-8 and J usage is TRBJ2-3; the match to TRBD2 covers 7 bases. V gave up 5 bases and J gave up 1 base; unmatched junction bases: 12. The CDR3 runs to 17 residues. Germline V gene sequence: CDR1 SGHVS, CDR2 FQNEAQ.

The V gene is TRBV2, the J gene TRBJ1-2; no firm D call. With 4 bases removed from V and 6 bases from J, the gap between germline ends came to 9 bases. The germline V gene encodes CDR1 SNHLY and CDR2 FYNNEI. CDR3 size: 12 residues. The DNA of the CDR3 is TGTGCCAGCAGTGTTCTGCAGGATGGCTACACCTTC. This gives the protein CASSVLQDGYTF. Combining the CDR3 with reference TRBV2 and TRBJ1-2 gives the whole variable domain EPEVTQTPSHQVTQMGQEVILRCVPISNHLYFYWYRQILGQKVEFLVSFYNNEISEKSEIFDDQFSVERPDGSNFTLKIRSTKLEDSAMYFCASSVLQDGYTFGSGTRLTVV.

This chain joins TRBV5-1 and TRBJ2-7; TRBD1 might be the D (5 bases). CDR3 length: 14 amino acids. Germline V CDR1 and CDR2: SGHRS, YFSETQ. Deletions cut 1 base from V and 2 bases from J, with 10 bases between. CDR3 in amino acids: CASSLMTATYEQYF. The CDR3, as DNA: TGCGCCAGCAGCTTGATGACAGCAACCTACGAGCAGTACTTC. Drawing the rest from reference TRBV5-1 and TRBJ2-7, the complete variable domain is KAGVTQTPRYLIKTRGQQVTLSCSPISGHRSVSWYQQTPGQGLQFLFEYFSETQRNKGNFPGRFSGRQFSNSRSEMNVSTLELGDSALYLCASSLMTATYEQYFGPGTRLTVT.

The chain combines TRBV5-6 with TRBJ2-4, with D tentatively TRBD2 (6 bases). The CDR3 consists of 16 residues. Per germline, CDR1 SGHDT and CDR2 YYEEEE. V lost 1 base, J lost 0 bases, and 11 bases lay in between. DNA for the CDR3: TGTGCCAGCAGCTTGTCGGGGGTGATAGCCAAAAACATTCAGTACTTC. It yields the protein CASSLSGVIAKNIQYF.

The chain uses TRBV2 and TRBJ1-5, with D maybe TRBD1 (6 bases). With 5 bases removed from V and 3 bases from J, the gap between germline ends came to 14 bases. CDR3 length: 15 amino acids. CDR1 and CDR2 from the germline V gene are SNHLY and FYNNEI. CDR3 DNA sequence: TGTGCCAGCAGTCCCGACAGGCTTAACAATCAGCCCCAGCATTTT. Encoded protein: CASSPDRLNNQPQHF.

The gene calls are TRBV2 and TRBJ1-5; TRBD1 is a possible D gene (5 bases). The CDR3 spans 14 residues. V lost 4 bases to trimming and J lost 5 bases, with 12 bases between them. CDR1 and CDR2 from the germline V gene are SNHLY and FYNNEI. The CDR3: CASSAGRGDQPQHF. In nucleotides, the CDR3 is TGTGCCAGCAGTGCGGGGCGGGGGGATCAGCCCCAGCATTTT.

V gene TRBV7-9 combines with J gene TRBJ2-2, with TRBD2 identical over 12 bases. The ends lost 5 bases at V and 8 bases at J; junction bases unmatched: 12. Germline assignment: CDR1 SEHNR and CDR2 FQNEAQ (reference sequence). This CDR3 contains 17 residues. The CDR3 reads CASSPSRLAGVYGELFF. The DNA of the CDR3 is TGTGCCAGCAGCCCCTCTCGACTAGCGGGAGTGTATGGGGAGCTGTTTTTT.

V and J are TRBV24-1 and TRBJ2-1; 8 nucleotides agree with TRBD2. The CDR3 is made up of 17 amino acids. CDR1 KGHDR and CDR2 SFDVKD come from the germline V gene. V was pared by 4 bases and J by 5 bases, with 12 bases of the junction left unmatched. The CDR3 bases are TGTGCCACCAGTGACCCGGGTACTAGCGGCTTTAACAATGAGCAGTTCTTC. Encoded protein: CATSDPGTSGFNNEQFF.

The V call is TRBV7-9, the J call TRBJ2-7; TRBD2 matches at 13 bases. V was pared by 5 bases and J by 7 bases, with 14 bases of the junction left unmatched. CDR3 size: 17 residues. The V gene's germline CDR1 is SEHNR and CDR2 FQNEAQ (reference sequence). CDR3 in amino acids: CASSRHGEGLAGAEQYF. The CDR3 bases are TGTGCCAGCAGCCGCCACGGGGAAGGACTAGCGGGAGCTGAGCAGTACTTC.

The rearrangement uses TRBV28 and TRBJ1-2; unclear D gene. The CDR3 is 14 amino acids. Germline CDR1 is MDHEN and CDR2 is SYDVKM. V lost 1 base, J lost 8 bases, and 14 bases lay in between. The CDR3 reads CASSLSSSWRGYTF. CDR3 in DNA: TGTGCCAGCAGTTTATCGTCCTCCTGGAGGGGCTACACCTTC.